The sequence of this TCR beta chain was determined in a study of early T cells in non-severe SARS-CoV-2 infection. CDR1 GTSNPN and CDR2 SVGIG come from the germline V gene (reference sequence). CDR3 length: 13 residues. Deletions cut 0 bases from V and 1 base from J, with 6 bases between. Each CDR3 protein is one row after TCRdb ran MiXCR on the 5' RACE reads. The top ten clones hold less than 9.5% of a sample with 40,000 to 60,000 distinct CDR3 sequences, roughly 12% of them seen once. This receptor was identified in an adult who was a healthcare worker with PCR-confirmed SARS-CoV-2 infection or an uninfected control (not recorded which). This chain uses TRBV30 with TRBJ1-1; D not certain. The sequenced sample consisted of whole blood. CDR3 in amino acids: CAWSVDTNTEAFF. As DNA, the CDR3 is TGTGCCTGGAGTGTAGACACGAACACTGAAGCTTTCTTT.